Following are 24 T cell receptor beta chains from one sample sequenced in a study of cytomegalovirus exposure and HLA in healthy donors (dated by TCRdb to the late 2010s). Preparation of the library involved the immunoSEQ multiplex PCR assay. For the multiplex PCR, a mixture combining 60 forward primers for TCR Vbeta segments and 13 reverse primers for TCR Jbeta segments was used. Held by TCRdb, this immuneACCESS table contains in-frame sequences only and omits some clones. Under half of the omission traces to an unresolved V gene where checked; the cause of the rest is unknown. The sample table records roughly 130,000 clones; more than 80% of these occur just once. The ten most abundant clones make up 1% of the sample. Source material: PBMCs. These receptors came from a man aged 40-49 years in good health and CMV-seronegative.

This sequence joins TRBV19 and TRBJ2-5; 10 bases fit TRBD2. Trimming cost V 3 bases and J 4 bases; bases outside gene matches: 2. CDR3 length: 14 residues. From germline, CDR1 is LNHDA and CDR2 SQIVND (reference sequence). The DNA of the CDR3 is TGTGCCAGTAGTATCGCTAGCGGGGGAGAGACCCAGTACTTC. Translation: CASSIASGGETQYF. Using reference TRBV19 and TRBJ2-5 for the parts outside the CDR3, the full variable domain is DGGITQSPKYLFRKEGQNVTLSCEQNLNHDAMYWYRQDPGQGLRLIYYSQIVNDFQKGDIAEGYSVSREKKESFPLTVTSAQKNPTAFYLCASSIASGGETQYFGPGTRLLVL.

The chain has TRBV29-1 and TRBJ2-2; the D gene is possibly TRBD2 (5 bases). Germline V gene lookup returns CDR1 SQVTM and CDR2 ANQGSEA. The CDR3 sequence is 13 residues long. Trimming took off 4 bases at V and 4 bases at J, with 10 bases between the two ends. CDR3 region: CSVGGFGTGELFF. The CDR3 nucleotides read TGCAGCGTTGGAGGGTTCGGCACCGGGGAGCTGTTTTTT.

This sequence joins TRBV6-5 and TRBJ2-2, with a tentative D call TRBD1 (6 bases). Trimming shortened V by 5 bases and J by 6 bases, and 10 bases separated the two germline ends. This CDR3 region has 13 residues. CDR1 MNHEY and CDR2 SVGAGI come from the germline V gene. The DNA of the CDR3 is TGTGCCAGCAGTCTCAGGGGTCCCGGGGAGCTGTTTTTT. Protein: CASSLRGPGELFF.

Turning to this clone: Likely a read error: the CDR3 ends without its conserved phenylalanine or tryptophan. The DNA is left out, because the CDR3 cannot be placed on it with certainty; the CDR3 is given as TCRdb lists it. The V and J genes are TRBV29-1 and TRBJ1-2; the D segment call TRBD1 is taken from the table without a DNA check. From germline, CDR1 is SQVTM and CDR2 ANQGSEA. The CDR3 adds up to 14 amino acids, both ends counted. The CDR3 here is CSVDPTGIGYGYTV.

This clone occurred a few times. V gene TRBV6-1 combines with J gene TRBJ2-1; D might be TRBD2 (5 bases). The V end was cut by 7 bases, the J end by 1 base, with 14 bases between. The CDR3 length is 15 residues. Germline CDR1 reads MNHNS; CDR2 reads SASEGT. CDR3 loop: CASTPSGPSYNEQFF. CDR3 DNA sequence: TGTGCCAGCACCCCCAGCGGACCGTCCTACAATGAGCAGTTCTTC.

V usage is TRBV6-1 and J usage is TRBJ1-4; D remains unclear. The CDR3 is made up of 15 amino acids. Looked up from germline, CDR1 is MNHNS and CDR2 is SASEGT. V was trimmed by 5 bases and J by 8 bases, leaving 18 bases between them. Here the CDR3 reads CASSPRTQGREKLFF. The CDR3 DNA is TGTGCCAGCAGTCCGCGGACTCAAGGTAGAGAAAAACTGTTTTTT.

This rearrangement joins TRBV28 to TRBJ2-3; 8 bases align to TRBD1. This CDR3 is built from 15 residues. In germline, CDR1 is MDHEN, CDR2 SYDVKM. J gave up 0 bases and V 4 bases, and 3 bases lay outside the gene matches. The CDR3 DNA is TGTGCCAGCAGTTCTGGACAGGGTAGCACAGATACGCAGTATTTT. Amino acids: CASSSGQGSTDTQYF.

This clone has a single count. The V gene is TRBV7-2, the J gene TRBJ2-7; 7 bases line up with TRBD2. V lost 1 base and J lost 7; bases outside the gene matches: 7. Per germline, CDR1 SGHTA and CDR2 FQGNSA. The CDR3 is made up of 14 amino acids. The CDR3 DNA follows: TGTGCCAGCAGCTTAGTAGTCGTGCGGGGGGAGCAGTACTTC. It specifies CASSLVVVRGEQYF.

This chain connects TRBV30 to TRBJ1-5; unclear D gene. This CDR3 comprises 13 residues. The germline V and J ends were trimmed by 0 bases and 5 bases, with 8 bases remaining between them. Germline loops: CDR1 GTSNPN, CDR2 SVGIG (reference sequence). The chain's CDR3 is CAWSVREDQPQHF. CDR3 coding DNA: TGTGCCTGGAGTGTGCGGGAGGATCAGCCCCAGCATTTT.

The chain combines TRBV19 with TRBJ2-7; maybe TRBD1 (6 bases). V lost 8 bases and J 5 bases, leaving 16 bases between the germline ends. This CDR3 comprises 13 residues. From germline, CDR1 is LNHDA and CDR2 SQIVND (reference sequence). The CDR3 DNA reads as TGTGCCAGTGGGGACAACACCATCCACGAGCAGTACTTC. Translation: CASGDNTIHEQYF.

This clone was found once. This chain links TRBV30 with TRBJ1-2; a possible D gene is TRBD1 (6 bases). The germline V and J ends were trimmed by 5 bases and 6 bases, with 13 bases remaining between them. Germline V lookup: CDR1 GTSNPN, CDR2 SVGIG (reference sequence). The CDR3 totals 12 residues. CDR3 DNA: TGTGCCTGGGTGACAGGAAGGGATGGCTACACCTTC. The encoded protein is CAWVTGRDGYTF.

This clone was observed a handful of times. V and J are TRBV5-6 and TRBJ1-2, with 9 bases aligning to TRBD1. The CDR3 runs 15 residues. V was clipped by 4 bases and J by 1 base; unmatched bases: 5. The germline CDR1 and CDR2 sequences are SGHDT and YYEEEE. CDR3 loop: CASSPGTGLNYGYTF. The CDR3 DNA sequence: TGTGCCAGCAGCCCCGGGACAGGGCTTAACTATGGCTACACCTTC.

The CDR3 here is CASSLVGVPDGYTF. DNA of the CDR3: TGTGCCAGCAGCTTGGTGGGAGTGCCCGATGGCTACACCTTC. The chain couples TRBV5-4 to TRBJ1-2; D not certain. The CDR3 loop spans 14 amino acids. CDR1 and CDR2 from the germline V gene are SGHNT and YYREEE (reference sequence). With 0 bases removed from V and 6 bases from J, the gap between germline ends came to 12 bases. The full variable domain, with the rest looked up from reference TRBV5-4 and TRBJ1-2, is ETGVTQSPTHLIKTRGQQVTLRCSSQSGHNTVSWYQQALGQGPQFIFQYYREEENGRGNFPPRFSGLQFPNYSSELNVNALELDDSALYLCASSLVGVPDGYTFGSGTRLTVV.

This clone showed up just once. V gene TRBV28 combines with J gene TRBJ2-7; 8 bases map to TRBD2. V trimming: 8 bases; J trimming: 3 bases; junction bases outside the gene matches: 9. CDR1 MDHEN and CDR2 SYDVKM come from the germline V gene. The CDR3 sequence is 14 residues long. CDR3 nucleotide sequence: TGTGCCAGCGGTAGCGGGATTATGCTCTACGAGCAGTACTTC. Its translation: CASGSGIMLYEQYF.

J is TRBJ1-2 and V is TRBV5-1, with TRBD1 matching over 9 bases. From germline, CDR1 is SGHRS and CDR2 YFSETQ. The CDR3 has 14 amino acids. The V and J ends lost 0 bases and 6 bases, in that order; junction bases with no gene match: 3. CDR3 DNA sequence: TGCGCCAGCAGCTTGGACAGGGGGCTTGATGGCTACACCTTC. Translating it yields CASSLDRGLDGYTF.

This sequence joins TRBV7-6 and TRBJ1-5; D is perhaps TRBD1 (5 bases). V was shortened by 1 base and J by 5 bases, with 15 bases between the two germline ends. Germline V gene lookup returns CDR1 SGHVS and CDR2 FNYEAQ. The CDR3 is made up of 16 amino acids. The CDR3, as DNA: TGTGCCAGCAGCTTAGTTATTTCAGGGAGGGATCAGCCCCAGCATTTT. Protein product: CASSLVISGRDQPQHF.

V usage is TRBV2 and J usage is TRBJ2-7, with 8 bases that match TRBD1. The CDR3 is 15 amino acids. The V gene end was trimmed by 6 bases and the J gene end by 7 bases; junction bases not matched to a gene: 14. Germline assignment: CDR1 SNHLY and CDR2 FYNNEI. The CDR3 loop is CASRTSAGGTGEQYF. In DNA form, the CDR3 reads TGTGCCAGCAGGACCTCGGCAGGGGGCACGGGGGAGCAGTACTTC.

This chain joins TRBV6-1 and TRBJ1-1, with D possibly being TRBD1 (6 bases). Germline V gives CDR1 MNHNS, CDR2 SASEGT. Trimming shortened V by 5 bases and J by 11 bases, and 15 bases separated the two germline ends. The length of the CDR3 is 12 residues. CDR3 region: CASSQYRAPAFF. Here the CDR3 DNA reads TGTGCCAGCAGTCAGTACAGGGCTCCCGCTTTCTTT.

The chain has TRBV5-1 and TRBJ1-1; no clear D. The CDR3 totals 20 residues. Trimming took off 0 bases at V and 1 base at J, with 25 bases between the two ends. Germline CDR1 SGHRS, CDR2 YFSETQ. CDR3: CASSLGGSSGWPTTNTEAFF. DNA for the CDR3: TGCGCCAGCAGCTTGGGGGGTAGTAGTGGCTGGCCGACTACGAACACTGAAGCTTTCTTT.

This clone was recorded only once. The rearrangement links TRBV28 to TRBJ2-2, with a tentative D call TRBD1 (6 bases). CDR1 is MDHEN and CDR2 is SYDVKM in the germline V gene. The CDR3 is made up of 15 amino acids. V lost 5 bases to trimming and J lost 4 bases, with 14 bases between them. The CDR3 region has the DNA TGTGCCAGCAGTCAAGGGGGACGGGGCACCGGGGAGCTGTTTTTT. It is translated as CASSQGGRGTGELFF.

This rearrangement joins TRBV6-1 to TRBJ2-4; 8 nucleotides agree with TRBD2. V lost 6 bases to trimming and J lost 6 bases; unmatched junction nucleotides: 4. The CDR3 spans 13 residues. The germline CDR1 and CDR2 sequences are MNHNS and SASEGT. In DNA, the CDR3 is TGTGCCAGCAGGATGGGACTAGTAAACATTCAGTACTTC. It is translated as CASRMGLVNIQYF.

The V call is TRBV7-8, the J call TRBJ1-3; D is unresolved. The CDR3 is made up of 15 amino acids. Germline CDR1 is SGHVS and CDR2 is FQNEAQ. V lost 1 base and J 4 bases, leaving 11 bases between the germline ends. CDR3 coding DNA: TGTGCCAGCAGCTTAGTCCGGACTGACGGAAACACCATATATTTT. It specifies CASSLVRTDGNTIYF.

This rearrangement joins TRBV30 to TRBJ2-7, with TRBD2 matching 7 bases. V lost 0 bases, J lost 2 bases, and 1 base stayed unmatched. The germline CDR1 and CDR2 sequences are GTSNPN and SVGIG (reference sequence). There are 13 residues in the CDR3. The CDR3 is CAWSVAGPYEQYF. The CDR3 coding sequence is TGTGCCTGGAGTGTAGCGGGACCCTACGAGCAGTACTTC.

In this sample, this clone turned up once. The chain combines TRBV5-1 with TRBJ2-7; TRBD2 might be the D (6 bases). The germline CDR1 and CDR2 sequences are SGHRS and YFSETQ. This CDR3 comprises 14 residues. Trimming shortened V by 5 bases and J by 1 base, and 13 bases separated the two germline ends. CDR3 nucleotide sequence: TGCGCCAGCAGGGGGGGTACAGATTCCTACGAGCAGTACTTC. This codes for CASRGGTDSYEQYF.